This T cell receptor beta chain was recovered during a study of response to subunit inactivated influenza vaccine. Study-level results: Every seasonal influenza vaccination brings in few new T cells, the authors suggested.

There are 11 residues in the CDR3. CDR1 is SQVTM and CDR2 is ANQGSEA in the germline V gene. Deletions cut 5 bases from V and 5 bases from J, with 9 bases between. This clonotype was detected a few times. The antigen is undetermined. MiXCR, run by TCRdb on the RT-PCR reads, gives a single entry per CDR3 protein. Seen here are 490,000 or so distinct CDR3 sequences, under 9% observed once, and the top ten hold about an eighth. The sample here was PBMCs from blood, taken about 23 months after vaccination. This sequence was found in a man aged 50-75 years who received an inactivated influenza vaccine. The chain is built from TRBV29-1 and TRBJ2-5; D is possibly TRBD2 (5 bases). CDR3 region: CSVSWRETQYF. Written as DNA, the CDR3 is TGCAGCGTTTCGTGGAGGGAGACCCAGTACTTC.